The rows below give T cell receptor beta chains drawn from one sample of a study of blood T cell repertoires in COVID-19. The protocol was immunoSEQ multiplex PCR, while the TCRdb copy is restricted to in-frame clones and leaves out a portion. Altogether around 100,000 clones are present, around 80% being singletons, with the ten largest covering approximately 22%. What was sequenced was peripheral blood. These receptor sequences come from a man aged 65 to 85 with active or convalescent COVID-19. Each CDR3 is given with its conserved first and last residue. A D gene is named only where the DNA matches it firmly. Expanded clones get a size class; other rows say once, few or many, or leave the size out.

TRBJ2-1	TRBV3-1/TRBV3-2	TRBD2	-	TGTGCCAGCAGCCAGACTAGCGGGGGGAAGTGGAATGAGCAGTTCTTC	CASSQTSGGKWNEQFF
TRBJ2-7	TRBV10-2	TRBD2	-	TGCGCCAGCAGGATGACTAGCGGGGGGGCCTACGAGCAGTACTTC	CASRMTSGGAYEQYF
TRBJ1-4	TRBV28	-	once	TGTGCCAGCAGTTTACCTCATGAAAAACTGTTTTTT	CASSLPHEKLFF
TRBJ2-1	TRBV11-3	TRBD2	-	TGTGCCAGCAGCGCCCGCGCGATGGCGGGAGGTAGGAATGAGCAGTTCTTC	CASSARAMAGGRNEQFF
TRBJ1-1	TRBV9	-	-	TGTGCCAGCAGCGTAGATCCGGTGGGAGGGAACACTGAAGCTTTCTTT	CASSVDPVGGNTEAFF
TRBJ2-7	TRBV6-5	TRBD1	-	TGTGCCAGCAGTTCGGACAGGATAGCCTACGAGCAGTACTTC	CASSSDRIAYEQYF
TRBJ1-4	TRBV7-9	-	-	TGTGCCAGCAGGCCTCCAGGGGCAACTAATGAAAAACTGTTTTTT	CASRPPGATNEKLFF
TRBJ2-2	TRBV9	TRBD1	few	TGTGCCAGCAGCGCCCGGGACAGGGAGTCCGGGGAGCTGTTTTTT	CASSARDRESGELFF
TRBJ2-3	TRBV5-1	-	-	TGCGCCAGCAGCTCAACCGCAGGGCTCCACACAGATACGCAGTATTTT	CASSSTAGLHTDTQYF
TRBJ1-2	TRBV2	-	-	TGTGCCAGGACACAGGGAGAATATGGCTACACCTTC	CARTQGEYGYTF
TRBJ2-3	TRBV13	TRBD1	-	TGTGCCAGCAGCTTAAAAAATTCCGGGACAGGGTTTACAGATACGCAGTATTTT	CASSLKNSGTGFTDTQYF
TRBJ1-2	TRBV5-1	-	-	TGCGCCAGCACCTTCGCAGGGCCGGCGCTTTCGGGCTACACCTTC	CASTFAGPALSGYTF
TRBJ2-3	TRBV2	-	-	TGTGCCAGCAGGAGTGAATCAGATACGCAGTATTTT	CASRSESDTQYF
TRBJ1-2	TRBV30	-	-	TGTGCCTGGAGTATCCCAGGGTCTTCTGGCTACACCTTC	CAWSIPGSSGYTF
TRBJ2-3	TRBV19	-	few	TGTGCCAGTAGCGTGGGGCCACCAGATACGCAGTATTTT	CASSVGPPDTQYF
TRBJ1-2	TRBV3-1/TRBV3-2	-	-	TGTGCCAGCAGCTCAGGGAGGAGCTATGGCTACACCTTC	CASSSGRSYGYTF
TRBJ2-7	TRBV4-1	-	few	TGCGCCAGCAGCCAAGAGAGGTCCTCCTACGAGCAGTACTTC	CASSQERSSYEQYF
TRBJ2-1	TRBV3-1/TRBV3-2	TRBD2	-	TGTGCCAGCAGCCCCCCGGGACTAGCGGGGGCCCCTTTCTTC	CASSPPGLAGAPFF
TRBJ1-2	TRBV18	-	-	TGTGCCAGCTCACCCGAGACAGCCGGGGGCTACACCTTC	CASSPETAGGYTF
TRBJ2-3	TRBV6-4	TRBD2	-	TGTGCCAGCAGTGTAACTAGCGGATCCACAGATACGCAGTATTTT	CASSVTSGSTDTQYF
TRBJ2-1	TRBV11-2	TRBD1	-	TGTGCCAGACCAACAGGGGTATACAATGAGCAGTTCTTC	CARPTGVYNEQFF
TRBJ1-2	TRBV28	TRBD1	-	TGTGCCAGCAGCAGGACAGGCCGGGGCTACGCCTTC	CASSRTGRGYAF
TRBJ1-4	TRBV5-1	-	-	TGCGCCAGCAGCGGGAGAGGGTGGCGGCTTGAAAAACTGTTTTTT	CASSGRGWRLEKLFF
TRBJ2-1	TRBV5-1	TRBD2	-	TGCGCCAGCAGCTTGGTAGCGGGAGGTTGGGGGCATGAGCAGTTCTTC	CASSLVAGGWGHEQFF
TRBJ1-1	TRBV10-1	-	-	TGCGCCAGCAGTGAGGCCCGGGAAGGGAGCACTGAAGCTTTCTTT	CASSEAREGSTEAFF
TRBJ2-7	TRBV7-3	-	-	TGTGCCAGCAGCTCCCTAGCCGGACCCCTAGGGCAGCAGTACTTC	CASSSLAGPLGQQYF
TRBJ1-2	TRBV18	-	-	TGTGCCAGCTCACCACGGGGCGCGGGACCCCATCTTGGCTACACCTTC	CASSPRGAGPHLGYTF
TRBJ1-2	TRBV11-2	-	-	TGTGCCAGCAGCTCCCGGACAGTAGTTAGGGGCTACACCTTC	CASSSRTVVRGYTF
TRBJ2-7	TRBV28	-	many	TGTGCCAGCAGTTCACCTATGACTAGGTCCTACGAGCAGTACTTC	CASSSPMTRSYEQYF
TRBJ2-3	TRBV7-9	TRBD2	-	TGTGCCAGCAGCTTCGGGACTAGCGAAGATACGCAGTATTTT	CASSFGTSEDTQYF
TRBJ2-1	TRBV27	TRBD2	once	TGTGCCAGCAGTCACCCAGCGGGGGGCCCTACCAATGAGCAGTTCTTC	CASSHPAGGPTNEQFF
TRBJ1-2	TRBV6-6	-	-	TGTGCCAGCCGGACAGTTCCTAACTATGGCTACACCTTC	CASRTVPNYGYTF
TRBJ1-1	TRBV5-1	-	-	TGCGCCAGCAGCTTGGGAGGGGGTAACACTGAAGCTTTCTTT	CASSLGGGNTEAFF
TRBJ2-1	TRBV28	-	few	TGTGCCAGCGCTAGGGACTCATACAATGAGCAGTTCTTC	CASARDSYNEQFF
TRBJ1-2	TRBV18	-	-	TGTGCCAGCTCACCATTCCAGGGCAACTATGGCTACACCTTC	CASSPFQGNYGYTF
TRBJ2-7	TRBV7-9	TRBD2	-	TGTGCCAGCAGCTTAAGGACTAGCGGGATTACCTACGAGCAGTACTTC	CASSLRTSGITYEQYF
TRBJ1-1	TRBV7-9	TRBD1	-	TGTGCCAGCAGTTCCGGGACAGGGAATACTGAAGCTTTCTTT	CASSSGTGNTEAFF
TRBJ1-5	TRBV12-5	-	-	TGTGCTAGTGGTTTCTTGAATCAGCCCCAGCATTTT	CASGFLNQPQHF
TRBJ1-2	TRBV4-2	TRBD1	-	TGTGCCAGCAGCCAAGATGGACAGGGTGCCTATGGCTACACCTTC	CASSQDGQGAYGYTF
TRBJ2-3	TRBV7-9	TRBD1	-	TGTGCCAGCAGCCCAACCCGGGGACAGCCCACAGATACGCAGTATTTT	CASSPTRGQPTDTQYF
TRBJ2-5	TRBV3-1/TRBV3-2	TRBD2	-	TGTGCCAGCAGCCACCTAGCGGGGGGGTTAGAGACCCAGTACTTC	CASSHLAGGLETQYF
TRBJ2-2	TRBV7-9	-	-	TGTGCCAGCAGCTTACGTAGACAAGACACCGGGGAGCTGTTTTTT	CASSLRRQDTGELFF
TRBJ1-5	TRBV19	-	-	TGTGCCAGTAGTCTCCCTAATCAGCCCCAGCATTTT	CASSLPNQPQHF